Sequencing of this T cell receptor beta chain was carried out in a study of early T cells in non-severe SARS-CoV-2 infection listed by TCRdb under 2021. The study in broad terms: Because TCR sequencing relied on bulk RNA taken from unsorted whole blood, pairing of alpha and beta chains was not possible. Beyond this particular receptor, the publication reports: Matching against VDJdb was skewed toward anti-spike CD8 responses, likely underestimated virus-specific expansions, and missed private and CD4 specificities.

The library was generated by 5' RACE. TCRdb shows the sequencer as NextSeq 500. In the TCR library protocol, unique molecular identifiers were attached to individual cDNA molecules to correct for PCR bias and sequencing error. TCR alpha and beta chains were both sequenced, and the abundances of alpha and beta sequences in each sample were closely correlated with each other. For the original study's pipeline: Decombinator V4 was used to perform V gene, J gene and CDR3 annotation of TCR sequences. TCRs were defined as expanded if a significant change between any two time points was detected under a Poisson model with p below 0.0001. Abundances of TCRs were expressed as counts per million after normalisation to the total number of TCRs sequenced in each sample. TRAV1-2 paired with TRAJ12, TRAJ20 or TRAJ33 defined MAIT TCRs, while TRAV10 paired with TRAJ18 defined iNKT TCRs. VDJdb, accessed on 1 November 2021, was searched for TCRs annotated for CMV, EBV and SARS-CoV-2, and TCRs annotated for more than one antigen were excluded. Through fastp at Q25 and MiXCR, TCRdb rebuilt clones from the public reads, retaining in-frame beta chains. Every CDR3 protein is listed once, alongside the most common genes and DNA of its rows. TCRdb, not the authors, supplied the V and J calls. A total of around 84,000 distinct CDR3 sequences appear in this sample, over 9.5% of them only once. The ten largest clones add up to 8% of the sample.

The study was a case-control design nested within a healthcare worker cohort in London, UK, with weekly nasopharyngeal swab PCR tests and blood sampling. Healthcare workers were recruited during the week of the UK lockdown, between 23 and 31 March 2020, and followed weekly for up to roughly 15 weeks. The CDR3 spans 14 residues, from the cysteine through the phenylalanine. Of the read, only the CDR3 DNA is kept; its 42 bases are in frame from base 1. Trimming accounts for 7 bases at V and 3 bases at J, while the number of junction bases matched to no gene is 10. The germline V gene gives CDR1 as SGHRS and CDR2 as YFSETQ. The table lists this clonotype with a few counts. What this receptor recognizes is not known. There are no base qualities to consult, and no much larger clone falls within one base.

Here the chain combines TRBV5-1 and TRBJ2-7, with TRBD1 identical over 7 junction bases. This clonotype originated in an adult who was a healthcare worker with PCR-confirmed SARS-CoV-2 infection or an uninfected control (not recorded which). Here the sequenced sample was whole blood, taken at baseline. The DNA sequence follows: TGCGCCAGCGGAACGGGACAGATAAACTACGAGCAGTACTTC. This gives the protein CASGTGQINYEQYF.